Each of the 28 T cell receptor beta chains below was sequenced from the same sample in a study of blood T cell repertoires in COVID-19. Libraries were prepared by immunoSEQ multiplex PCR; TCRdb keeps only in-frame clonotypes and omits some of them. Among 200,000 to 250,000 clones, 75% to 85% were seen once, and the ten largest hold roughly 5.5%. The sequenced material came from peripheral blood. The origin of the receptors is a human donor in a cohort sampled during active COVID-19.

This chain connects TRBV5-1 to TRBJ2-3; 9 bases are shared with TRBD1. V shed 2 bases, J shed 5 bases, and the junction held 15 bases outside the gene matches. From germline, CDR1 is SGHRS and CDR2 YFSETQ. CDR3 length equals 18 residues. In DNA, the CDR3 is TGCGCCAGCAGCTTAACCGGGACAGGGATTAGGGTAGTAGATACGCAGTATTTT. Translated, it gives CASSLTGTGIRVVDTQYF.

The chain combines TRBV4-1 with TRBJ1-1; TRBD1 matches at 10 bases. This CDR3 region has 16 residues. V was clipped by 3 bases and J by 5 bases; unmatched bases: 9. Germline V gene lookup returns CDR1 MGHRA and CDR2 YSYEKL. The chain's CDR3 is CASSQSDRGERTEAFF. The CDR3 DNA reads as TGCGCCAGCAGCCAGTCGGACAGGGGGGAGAGAACTGAAGCTTTCTTT.

This chain links TRBV11-3 with TRBJ2-2; 9 positions agree with TRBD2. Germline V gives CDR1 SGHNT, CDR2 YENEEA. With V trimmed by 1 base and J by 1 base, 1 base remained unmatched. CDR3 length: 16 amino acids. The CDR3 is CASSLGLAENTGELFF. CDR3 in DNA: TGTGCCAGCAGCTTAGGACTAGCGGAGAACACCGGGGAGCTGTTTTTT.

The V call is TRBV12-5, the J call TRBJ2-2, with 8 bases that match TRBD1. This CDR3 spans 16 amino acids. Germline V gene data show CDR1 as LGHNT and CDR2 as FRNRAP. Trimming removed 1 base from V and 7 bases from J; junction bases left unmatched: 8. The DNA of the CDR3 is TGTGCTAGTGGTTTGGAATGGACAGGGTACAACGGGGAGCTGTTTTTT. Translated, it gives CASGLEWTGYNGELFF.

V and J are TRBV20-1 and TRBJ1-1, with 8 bases fitting TRBD1. This CDR3 has 11 residues. CDR1 is DFQATT and CDR2 is SNEGSKA in the germline V gene (reference sequence). The CDR3 here is CRTQGGTEAFF. The CDR3 DNA sequence: TGCAGGACACAGGGGGGCACTGAAGCTTTCTTT.

The rearrangement uses TRBV20-1 and TRBJ2-7, with unresolved D. This CDR3 comprises 11 residues. Trimming left V 6 bases short and J 3 bases short, with 9 bases between. Germline V gives CDR1 DFQATT, CDR2 SNEGSKA (reference sequence). CDR3 protein: CSAYELYEQYF. In nucleotides, the CDR3 is TGCAGTGCATACGAGCTCTACGAGCAGTACTTC.

The chain has TRBV3-1 (or the pseudogene TRBV3-2) and TRBJ2-2; D is unresolved. V was trimmed by 1 base and J by 3 bases, leaving 9 bases between them. The CDR3 is 15 amino acids. Per germline, CDR1 LGHDT and CDR2 YNNKEL (reference sequence). CDR3 nucleotides: TGTGCCAGCAGCCAAGGGCGAGGCTACACCGGGGAGCTGTTTTTT. It translates to CASSQGRGYTGELFF.

The CDR3 here is CASSGGGQINSPLHF. CDR3 sequence (DNA): TGTGCCAGCAGTGGGGGCGGACAGATTAATTCACCCCTCCACTTT. This chain connects TRBV28 to TRBJ1-6; D is perhaps TRBD1 (6 bases). The V end was cut by 5 bases, the J end by 6 bases, with 14 bases between. This CDR3 is 15 amino acids long. Germline assignment: CDR1 MDHEN and CDR2 SYDVKM.

The CDR3 sequence is CASSRDSNQPQHF. The CDR3 DNA sequence: TGTGCCAGCAGTCGGGACAGTAATCAGCCCCAGCATTTT. The rearrangement links TRBV6-6 to TRBJ1-5, with 7 positions matching TRBD1. From germline, CDR1 is MNHNY and CDR2 SVGAGI (reference sequence). The CDR3 consists of 13 residues. V shed 5 bases, J shed 4 bases, and the junction held 2 bases outside the gene matches.

The table lists this clone with many counts. The chain uses TRBV24-1 and TRBJ2-1, with 11 bases fitting TRBD2. CDR3 size: 16 residues. Trimming removed 2 bases from V and 3 bases from J; junction bases left unmatched: 2. Germline lookup yields CDR1 KGHDR and CDR2 SFDVKD. The CDR3 loop is CATSDSGTSGYNEQFF. CDR3 nucleotide sequence: TGTGCCACCAGTGATTCCGGGACTAGCGGCTACAATGAGCAGTTCTTC.

The chain uses TRBV28 and TRBJ1-2; D might be TRBD1 (6 bases). The CDR3 sequence is 14 residues long. Trimming left V 8 bases short and J 1 base short, with 14 bases between. The germline gives CDR1 MDHEN, CDR2 SYDVKM. The CDR3 reads CASGQGQNNYGYTF. CDR3 DNA: TGTGCCAGCGGACAAGGACAGAATAACTATGGCTACACCTTC.

The gene calls are TRBV6-5 and TRBJ2-2, with 8 bases aligning to TRBD1. Germline CDR1 reads MNHEY; CDR2 reads SVGAGI. V lost 6 bases, J lost 4 bases, and 4 bases stayed unmatched. CDR3 length equals 14 residues. The CDR3 spells CASSQTGVTGELFF. The CDR3, as DNA: TGTGCCAGCAGCCAGACAGGGGTCACCGGGGAGCTGTTTTTT.

CDR3 region: CASSRVPGLAGSHYEQYF. Written as DNA, the CDR3 is TGTGCCAGCAGCCGGGTACCGGGACTAGCGGGAAGTCACTACGAGCAGTACTTC. The rearrangement uses TRBV7-2 and TRBJ2-7, with 13 bases matching TRBD2. Germline V gene data show CDR1 as SGHTA and CDR2 as FQGNSA. V lost 5 bases and J lost 3; bases outside the gene matches: 13. This CDR3 is 18 amino acids long.

CDR3 bases: TGTGCCACCAGTGAGGGGACAGGCTTTGAGCAGTTCTTC. This translates into CATSEGTGFEQFF. This chain links TRBV24-1 with TRBJ2-1; 8 bases fit TRBD1. V lost 4 bases, J lost 9 bases, and 4 bases stayed unmatched. This CDR3 is built from 13 residues. The germline V gene encodes CDR1 KGHDR and CDR2 SFDVKD.

V is TRBV5-1 and J is TRBJ1-2; D unresolved. The germline CDR1 and CDR2 sequences are SGHRS and YFSETQ. CDR3 length: 14 residues. The V end lost 0 bases, the J end lost 3 bases, and 9 bases lay between the germline ends. The CDR3 reads CASSLEAADYGYTF. In DNA, the CDR3 is TGCGCCAGCAGCTTGGAGGCAGCGGACTATGGCTACACCTTC. Full variable domain (missing parts from reference TRBV5-1 and TRBJ1-2): KAGVTQTPRYLIKTRGQQVTLSCSPISGHRSVSWYQQTPGQGLQFLFEYFSETQRNKGNFPGRFSGRQFSNSRSEMNVSTLELGDSALYLCASSLEAADYGYTFGSGTRLTVV.

This sequence joins TRBV5-1 and TRBJ2-1; 9 bases line up with TRBD2. There are 16 residues in the CDR3. With 3 bases clipped from V and 7 bases from J, the junction kept 11 bases outside the gene matches. Looked up from germline, CDR1 is SGHRS and CDR2 is YFSETQ. The CDR3, as DNA: TGCGCCAGCAGCTCCGGAGCGAGTAGCGGGAGTAATGAGCAGTTCTTC. Protein product: CASSSGASSGSNEQFF.

About this clone: Other nucleotide sequences in the sample specify the same CDR3. The V and J genes are TRBV9 and TRBJ2-2, with D possibly TRBD2 on 5 matching bases. CDR1 and CDR2 (germline): SGDLS, YYNGEE. V gave up 0 bases and J gave up 5 bases, with 8 bases separating them. This CDR3 has 14 residues. The DNA for the CDR3 is TGTGCCAGCAGCGTAGCTTCGGGGACCGGGGAGCTGTTTTTT. Protein sequence: CASSVASGTGELFF.

This chain uses TRBV2 with TRBJ2-7; 8 bases agree with TRBD1. This CDR3 is 13 amino acids long. The ends lost 1 base at V and 7 bases at J; junction bases unmatched: 3. The germline CDR1 and CDR2 sequences are SNHLY and FYNNEI. The CDR3 here is CASSEGDRLEQYF. The CDR3, as DNA: TGTGCCAGCAGTGAAGGGGACAGGCTGGAGCAGTACTTC.

The chain employs TRBV9 and TRBJ2-1; possible D gene TRBD1, 5 bases. Germline CDR1 and CDR2: SGDLS and YYNGEE. The CDR3 spans 13 residues. Trimming removed 0 bases at V and 5 bases at J, with 6 bases between. The CDR3 here is CASSVEGDNEQFF. For the CDR3, the DNA is TGTGCCAGCAGCGTAGAAGGGGACAATGAGCAGTTCTTC.

The chain carries TRBV27 and TRBJ1-3, with 7 nucleotides matching TRBD1. CDR3 length: 15 residues. Germline V gene sequence: CDR1 MNHEY, CDR2 SMNVEV (reference sequence). Trimming took 2 bases from V and 4 from J; bases not matched to a gene: 5. The CDR3 here is CASSLEGAEGNTIYF. The CDR3 DNA is TGTGCCAGCAGTTTAGAGGGGGCGGAAGGAAACACCATATATTTT.

The rearrangement links TRBV27 to TRBJ1-2; D possibly corresponds to TRBD1 (6 bases). Trimming cost V 8 bases and J 4 bases, with 14 bases left between them. The CDR3 totals 13 residues. CDR1 and CDR2 from the germline V gene are MNHEY and SMNVEV (reference sequence). This CDR3 reads CASALDRSYGYTF. In DNA form, the CDR3 reads TGTGCCAGCGCACTCGACAGGTCCTATGGCTACACCTTC.

The chain has TRBV5-1 and TRBJ2-3; 11 nucleotides match TRBD2. This CDR3 is built from 16 residues. Germline V lookup: CDR1 SGHRS, CDR2 YFSETQ. V lost 4 bases, J lost 6 bases, and 10 bases stayed unmatched. The CDR3 nucleotides read TGCGCCAGCAGCCCCCGGGCTAGCGGGGGGAGGGATACGCAGTATTTT. It specifies CASSPRASGGRDTQYF.

This rearrangement joins TRBV19 to TRBJ1-1; tentative D call: TRBD1 (5 bases). With 7 bases removed from V and 8 bases from J, the gap between germline ends came to 17 bases. CDR3 length: 13 amino acids. Germline V gene lookup returns CDR1 LNHDA and CDR2 SQIVND (reference sequence). CDR3 bases: TGTGCCAGTATCGGCGGGGGATGGCGAGAAGCTTTCTTT. It encodes CASIGGGWREAFF.

The DNA for the CDR3 is TGCGCCAGCAGCAGGGGGGTCGATGAAAAACTGTTTTTT. Encoded protein: CASSRGVDEKLFF. This sequence joins TRBV10-1 and TRBJ1-4; 7 positions agree with TRBD1. The trim removed 6 bases at V and 6 bases at J, leaving 4 bases unmatched. Looked up from germline, CDR1 is WNHNN and CDR2 is SYGVQD (reference sequence). The CDR3 runs to 13 residues.

CDR3 amino acids: CASSPRDSGNQPQHF. As DNA, the CDR3 is TGTGCCAGCAGTCCCAGGGATTCTGGCAATCAGCCCCAGCATTTT. The chain links TRBV6-2 or TRBV6-3 to TRBJ1-5, with D possibly matching TRBD1 (5 bases). CDR3 length: 15 residues. V was pared by 5 bases and J by 2 bases, with 13 bases between. Germline CDR1 reads MNHEY; CDR2 reads SVGEGT.

In this sample, this clone turned up once. CDR3 in amino acids: CASSLYASGGNEQFF. Written as DNA, the CDR3 is TGCGCCAGCAGCTTGTATGCTAGCGGGGGAAATGAGCAGTTCTTC. The chain links TRBV5-1 to TRBJ2-1; 10 nucleotides match TRBD2. Germline-derived CDR1 and CDR2 are SGHRS and YFSETQ. Germline trimming cut 1 base from V and 7 bases from J; bases unmatched to any gene: 5. This CDR3 is 15 amino acids long.

The rearrangement joins TRBV28 to TRBJ1-2; TRBD1 might be the D (5 bases). V was clipped by 7 bases and J by 6 bases, with 15 bases between them. Per the germline V gene, CDR1 is MDHEN and CDR2 is SYDVKM. This CDR3 region has 13 residues. The CDR3 sequence: CASTDQGDNGYTF. The CDR3 DNA reads TGTGCCAGCACCGATCAGGGTGACAATGGCTACACCTTC.

The rearrangement uses TRBV6-5 and TRBJ1-2, with TRBD1 identical over 10 bases. Germline trimming cut 6 bases from V and 10 bases from J; bases unmatched to any gene: 8. The CDR3 spans 13 residues. The V gene's germline CDR1 is MNHEY and CDR2 SVGAGI. CDR3 amino acids: CASSGTGDVDYTF. CDR3 in DNA: TGTGCCAGCAGCGGGACAGGGGATGTCGACTACACCTTC.